This TCR beta chain was found in a study of cytomegalovirus exposure and HLA in healthy donors. The study ran its PCR with 60 Vbeta and 13 Jbeta primers. The repertoire was sequenced with immunoSEQ multiplex PCR; TCRdb's copy has only in-frame clones and lacks some. This sample contains 150,000 to 200,000 clones. The junction had 9 bases not matched to a gene; V was cut back by 5 bases and J by 8 bases. This CDR3 has 16 amino acids. CDR1 is SGHRS, CDR2 YFSETQ, per germline. This receptor was identified in a woman under 30 in good health and CMV-seropositive. The material sequenced was PBMCs. The chain uses TRBV5-1 and TRBJ2-1, with 14 nucleotides matching TRBD2. The CDR3 here is CASSYTGTSGSDEQFF. CDR3 sequence (DNA): TGCGCCAGCAGTTATACTGGGACTAGCGGGAGCGATGAGCAGTTCTTC. Combining the CDR3 with reference TRBV5-1 and TRBJ2-1 gives the whole variable domain KAGVTQTPRYLIKTRGQQVTLSCSPISGHRSVSWYQQTPGQGLQFLFEYFSETQRNKGNFPGRFSGRQFSNSRSEMNVSTLELGDSALYLCASSYTGTSGSDEQFFGPGTRLTVL.